This T cell receptor (beta chain) was recovered during a study of cytomegalovirus exposure and HLA in healthy donors. PCR used 60 Vbeta primers and 13 Jbeta primers. Here immunoSEQ multiplex PCR was the method, and the copy in TCRdb shows in-frame clones only, minus some. The sample has roughly 100,000 clones, 60% to 85% seen once. Findings and limits, study-wide: Highly shared sequence variants in one cluster were likely a sequencing artifact. With later analysis, a missense DCLRE1C variant became linked to TCR beta V- and J-gene trimming. The authors confirmed in vitro that three CMV-associated chains were specific for CMV antigens. The authors later found most CMV-associated TCR beta chains appeared HLA-restricted.

With regard to this clone: Its antigen is not identified.

Deletions cut 0 bases from V and 1 base from J, with 9 bases between. CDR1 is GTSNPN and CDR2 is SVGIG in the germline V gene (reference sequence). The CDR3 contains 14 residues. Sequences were obtained from PBMCs. The receptor comes from a woman in her late teens or twenties in good health and CMV-seropositive. V and J are TRBV30 and TRBJ1-1; D call uncertain. The CDR3 nucleotides are TGTGCCTGGAGTGTAGAAACAACGAACACTGAAGCTTTCTTT. Translating gives CAWSVETTNTEAFF.